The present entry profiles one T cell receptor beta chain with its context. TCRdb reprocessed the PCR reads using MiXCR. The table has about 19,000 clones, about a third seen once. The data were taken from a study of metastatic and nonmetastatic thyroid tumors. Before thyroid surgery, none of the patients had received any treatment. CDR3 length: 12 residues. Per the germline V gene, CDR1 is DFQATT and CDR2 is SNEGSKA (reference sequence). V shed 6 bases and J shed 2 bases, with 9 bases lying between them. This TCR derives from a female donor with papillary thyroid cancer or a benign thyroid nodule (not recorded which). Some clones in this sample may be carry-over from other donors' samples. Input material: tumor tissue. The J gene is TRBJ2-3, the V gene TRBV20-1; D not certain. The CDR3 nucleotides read TGCAGTGCCATATACTTCACAGATACGCAGTATTTT. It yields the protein CSAIYFTDTQYF.